This T cell receptor beta chain was observed in a study of radiation and T cells in renal cell carcinoma. Time point: baseline pretreatment blood. Treatment here: 15 Gy SBRT to primary tumor, nephrectomy 4 weeks later. The CDR3 extends over 16 amino acids. Germline V gene data show CDR1 as SGHDN and CDR2 as FVKESK. Germline trimming cut 0 bases from V and 3 bases from J; bases unmatched to any gene: 6. Only in-frame clones appear in the TCRdb table, and some are missing; sequencing was by immunoSEQ multiplex PCR. Here the sample spans around 94,000 clones, 75% to 90% being singletons. The sequence came from a man aged 50 to 59 with renal cell carcinoma. The chain links TRBV14 to TRBJ2-3; 7 bases line up with TRBD2. Sequenced material: blood, taken from a patient whose treatment included radiotherapy and nephrectomy. The DNA of the CDR3 is TGTGCCAGCAGCCAAGATATGGGACTACGTACAGATACGCAGTATTTT. It specifies CASSQDMGLRTDTQYF.